This TCR beta chain was sequenced during a study of CXCR3-negative and CXCR3-positive naive CD8 T cells. Whole-study results and caveats: Both naive subsets showed comparably high diversity, and memory CD8+ cells showed much lower diversity. Hydrophobicity was higher for TRB CDR3s found in CXCR3-positive naive cells than in CXCR3-negative naive cells.

5' RACE that incorporated UMI labels was used to prepare the TRB cDNA libraries. TCRdb processed the 5' RACE reads again and assigns one entry to each CDR3 protein, with no DNA. The listing records about 94,000 distinct CDR3 sequences. Germline V gene lookup returns CDR1 SGHAT and CDR2 FQNNGV. The CDR3 runs 18 residues. In regard to this clonotype: Its antigen is as yet unknown.

V is TRBV11-2 and J is TRBJ1-3; TCRdb selects TRBD1, and the lack of DNA leaves this call unchecked. The receptor comes from a human donor in good health. Some clones in this sample may be carry-over from other donors' samples. Sequenced material: naive CXCR3+ CD8+ T cells from blood. The subset here: CD45RO-CCR7+CD27+CD95- naive CD8+ T cells expressing CXCR3 (TNR3+). The CDR3 sequence: CASSSYAGGAESGNTIYF.